These T cell receptor beta chains were read from a single sample in a study of cytomegalovirus exposure and HLA in healthy donors. Generated by immunoSEQ multiplex PCR, the TCRdb table keeps only in-frame clones and is missing some. In the table there are tens of thousands of clones, 60% to 85% of which are singletons. Sequencing used PBMCs. These receptors all stem from a man aged 18 to 29 in good health and CMV-seronegative. Both conserved end residues are part of each CDR3. D genes are given only for firm matches. Clone sizes are given selectively: once, few, many, or a class where the clone is expanded.

V gene	D gene	J gene	clone size	CDR3 DNA	CDR3 protein
TRBV25-1	.	TRBJ1-4	.	TGTGCCAGCCGAACGGGGAGTCAAGAAAAACTGTTTTTT	CASRTGSQEKLFF
TRBV7-3	TRBD2	TRBJ2-3	.	TGTGCCAGCAGCTTAGACAGCGGGGGGGCGACAGATACGCAGTATTTT	CASSLDSGGATDTQYF
TRBV6-7	TRBD1	TRBJ1-4	.	TGTGCCAGCAGTTATTCGGTAACCCCGGGACAGAAGGAGGAAAAACTGTTTTTT	CASSYSVTPGQKEEKLFF
TRBV18	.	TRBJ2-1	.	TGTGCCAGCTCACCGGCCCCGGGATCGGGGGTGAGTGAGCAGTTCTTC	CASSPAPGSGVSEQFF
TRBV18	TRBD1	TRBJ1-1	few	TGTGCCAGCTCACAGGGGACAGGGAGGTTCAACACTGAAGCTTTCTTT	CASSQGTGRFNTEAFF
TRBV19	.	TRBJ1-5	.	TGTGCCAGTAGTATATTCCCCAGTAGCAATCAGCCCCAGCATTTT	CASSIFPSSNQPQHF
TRBV10-3	TRBD2	TRBJ2-3	.	TGTGCCATCAGTGGCCCCGGCGGGGGGGCTGGAGATACGCAGTATTTT	CAISGPGGGAGDTQYF
TRBV5-6	TRBD1	TRBJ1-6	.	TGTGCCAGCAGCTTGGGCTTGGGGACAGGGTACTATTCACCCCTCCACTTT	CASSLGLGTGYYSPLHF
TRBV5-1	.	TRBJ2-3	.	TGCGCCAGCAGCTTGGCCCTCACAGGGTTGGCAGATACGCAGTATTTT	CASSLALTGLADTQYF
TRBV7-3	TRBD1	TRBJ1-6	few	TGTGCCAGCAGCTTAAGGGGACAGGGGGATTCACCCCTCCACTTT	CASSLRGQGDSPLHF
TRBV19	.	TRBJ1-5	.	TGTGCCAGTAGTGCCGGGTCCGGTCAGCCCCAGCATTTT	CASSAGSGQPQHF
TRBV6-1	.	TRBJ1-3	.	TGTGCCAGCAGTGTATGGGGGGATGGGTCTGGAAACACCATATATTTT	CASSVWGDGSGNTIYF
TRBV10-3	.	TRBJ1-5	.	TGTGCCATCAGTGGTCGGAATCAGCCCCAGCATTTT	CAISGRNQPQHF
TRBV27	TRBD2	TRBJ2-1	.	TGTGCCAGCAGTTTGGCTAGCGGGGGGTCTGATGAGCAGTTCTTC	CASSLASGGSDEQFF
TRBV30	.	TRBJ1-6	.	TGTGCCTGGAGGGCGGGCATAGGTCGCTCCTATAATTCACCCCTCCACTTT	CAWRAGIGRSYNSPLHF
TRBV28	.	TRBJ1-3	.	TGTGCCAGCAGTTTATTTATCGGTGGGGCGGTTGCTGGAAACACCATATATTTT	CASSLFIGGAVAGNTIYF
TRBV30	TRBD1	TRBJ1-4	once	TGTGCCTGGAGCTTTGAACAGGGGGGAAATGAAAAACTGTTTTTT	CAWSFEQGGNEKLFF
TRBV6-1	.	TRBJ2-4	.	TGTGCCAGCAGTGAACTAGCCAACATTCAGTACTTC	CASSELANIQYF
TRBV6-1	.	TRBJ1-5	.	TGTGCCAGCAGTGAAGTGGGTTTCAGGGAAGATCAGCCCCAGCATTTT	CASSEVGFREDQPQHF
TRBV28	.	TRBJ2-1	.	TGTGCCAGCAGTCCCCGGGGGGCGGGCTACAATGAGCAGTTCTTC	CASSPRGAGYNEQFF
TRBV5-1	.	TRBJ2-2	.	TGCGCCAGCGACACAGATATGAACACCGGGGAGCTGTTTTTT	CASDTDMNTGELFF
TRBV7-3	.	TRBJ2-3	.	TGTGCCAGCAGCCCAGCAGGGGCCGGGGCGGATACGCAGTATTTT	CASSPAGAGADTQYF
TRBV28	.	TRBJ1-2	.	TGTGCCAGCATGGCGGCGGGGTTGGAGGGCTACACCTTC	CASMAAGLEGYTF
TRBV15	.	TRBJ1-5	once	TGTGCCACCAGCAGAGATCTGGACAAGAATCAGCCCCAGCATTTT	CATSRDLDKNQPQHF
TRBV6-1	.	TRBJ2-3	.	TGTGCCAGCAAGGGCCCAGCGGGCACAGATACGCAGTATTTT	CASKGPAGTDTQYF
TRBV5-1	.	TRBJ1-1	.	TGCGCCAGCAGCTCCTCGAGAGTTCCTGAAGCTTTCTTT	CASSSSRVPEAFF
TRBV6-6	TRBD2	TRBJ2-5	.	TGTGCCAGCAGAGCACTAGCGGGGAAAGAGACCCAGTACTTC	CASRALAGKETQYF
TRBV18	TRBD1	TRBJ1-1	few	TGTGCCAGCTCACCACGGGACAGGGGCACTGAAGCTTTCTTT	CASSPRDRGTEAFF
TRBV7-2	.	TRBJ2-6	.	TGTGCCAGCAGCCCCCTCGGGGCTGGGGCCAACGTCCTGACTTTC	CASSPLGAGANVLTF
TRBV6-4	TRBD1	TRBJ1-2	.	TGTGCCAGCAGCCCAGGACAGGGTAACTATGGCTACACCTTC	CASSPGQGNYGYTF
TRBV27	TRBD1	TRBJ1-5	few	TGTGCCAGCAGTCCTGGACAGGGGAGCAATCAGCCCCAGCATTTT	CASSPGQGSNQPQHF
TRBV27	.	TRBJ1-2	.	TGTGCCAGCAGTTTATCGCCGGGGAACTATGGCTACACCTTC	CASSLSPGNYGYTF
TRBV2	TRBD1	TRBJ1-2	few	TGTGCCAGCAGGGAGGGGACAGCCGGGAACTATGGCTACACCTTC	CASREGTAGNYGYTF
TRBV10-3	.	TRBJ1-3	.	TGTGCCACGGGCCTCGGGAAGTTGGCTGGAAACACCATATATTTT	CATGLGKLAGNTIYF
TRBV4-1	.	TRBJ2-7	.	TGCGCCAGCAGCCAAGTCAAGGGCAGGGCGAATTTCTACGAGCAGTACTTC	CASSQVKGRANFYEQYF
TRBV28	TRBD1	TRBJ2-5	few	TGTGCCAGCAGTACTCGGACAGGGGGGAGGGAGACCCAGTACTTC	CASSTRTGGRETQYF
TRBV2	.	TRBJ1-3	.	TGTGCCAGCAGTGAACAGAGGGTATCTGGAAACACCATATATTTT	CASSEQRVSGNTIYF
TRBV4-3	.	TRBJ1-3	few	TGCGCCAGCAGCCAAACCTCGGGCGGGTACTTCTCTGGAAACACCATATATTTT	CASSQTSGGYFSGNTIYF
TRBV6-1	TRBD1	TRBJ2-7	.	TGTGCCAGCAGGCTCGACAGGGGACTCTACGAGCAGTACTTC	CASRLDRGLYEQYF
TRBV11-2	TRBD2	TRBJ2-1	.	TGTGCCAGCAGCCGGACTAGCGGGGAGTACAATGAGCAGTTCTTC	CASSRTSGEYNEQFF
TRBV19	TRBD2	TRBJ2-3	.	TGTGCCAGTAGTATATCTAGCGGGGCCGCCACAGATACGCAGTATTTT	CASSISSGAATDTQYF
TRBV29-1	.	TRBJ2-5	.	TGCAGCGTTCAGATTCTGGAGACCCAGTACTTC	CSVQILETQYF
TRBV19	TRBD1	TRBJ1-2	.	TGTGCCATCCCCCAGGGCTGGGACAGGGGTGGCTACACCTTC	CAIPQGWDRGGYTF
TRBV19	.	TRBJ1-5	.	TGTGCCGCCCGAAGGAGGGATCGCGGGCAGCCCCAGCATTTT	CAARRRDRGQPQHF